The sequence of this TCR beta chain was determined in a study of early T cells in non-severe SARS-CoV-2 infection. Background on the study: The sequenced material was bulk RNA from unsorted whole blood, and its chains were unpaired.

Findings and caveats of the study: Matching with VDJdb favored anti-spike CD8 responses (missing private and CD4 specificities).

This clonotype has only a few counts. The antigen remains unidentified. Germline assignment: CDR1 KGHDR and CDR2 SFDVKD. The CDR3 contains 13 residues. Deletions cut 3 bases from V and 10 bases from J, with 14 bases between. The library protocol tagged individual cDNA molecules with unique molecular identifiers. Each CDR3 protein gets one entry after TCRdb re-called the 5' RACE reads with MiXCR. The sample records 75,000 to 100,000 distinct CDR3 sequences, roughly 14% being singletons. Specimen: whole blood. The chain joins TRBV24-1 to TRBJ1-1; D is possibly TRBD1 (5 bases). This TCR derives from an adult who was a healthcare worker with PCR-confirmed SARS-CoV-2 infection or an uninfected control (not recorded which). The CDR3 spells CATSDELGRGAFF. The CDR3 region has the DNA TGTGCCACCAGTGATGAGTTGGGGCGCGGAGCTTTCTTT.